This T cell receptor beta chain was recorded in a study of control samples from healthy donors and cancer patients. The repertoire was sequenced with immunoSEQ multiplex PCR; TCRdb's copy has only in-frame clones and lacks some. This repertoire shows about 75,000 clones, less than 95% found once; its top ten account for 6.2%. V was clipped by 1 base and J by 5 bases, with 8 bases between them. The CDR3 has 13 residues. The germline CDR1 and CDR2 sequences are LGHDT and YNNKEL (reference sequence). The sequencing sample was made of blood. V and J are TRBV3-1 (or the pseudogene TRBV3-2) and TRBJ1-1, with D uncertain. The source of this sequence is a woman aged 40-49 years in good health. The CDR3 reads CASSQVLGTEAFF. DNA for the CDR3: TGTGCCAGCAGCCAAGTTTTAGGGACTGAAGCTTTCTTT.